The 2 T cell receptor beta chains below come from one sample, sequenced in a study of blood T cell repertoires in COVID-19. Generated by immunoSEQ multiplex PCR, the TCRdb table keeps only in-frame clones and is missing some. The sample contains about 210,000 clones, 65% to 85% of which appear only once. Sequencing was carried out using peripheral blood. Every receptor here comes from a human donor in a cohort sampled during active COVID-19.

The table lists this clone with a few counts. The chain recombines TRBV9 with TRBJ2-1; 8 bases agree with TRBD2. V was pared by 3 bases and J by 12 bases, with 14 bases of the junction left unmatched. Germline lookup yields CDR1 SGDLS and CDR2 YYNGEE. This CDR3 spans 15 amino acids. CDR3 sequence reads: CASSEGLAAKRMQFF. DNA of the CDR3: TGTGCCAGCAGCGAAGGACTAGCAGCCAAACGAATGCAGTTCTTC.

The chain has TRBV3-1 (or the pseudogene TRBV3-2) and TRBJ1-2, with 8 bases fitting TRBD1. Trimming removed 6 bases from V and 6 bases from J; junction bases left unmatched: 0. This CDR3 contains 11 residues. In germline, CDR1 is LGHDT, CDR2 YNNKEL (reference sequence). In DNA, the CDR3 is TGTGCCAGCAGGACAGGGGATGGCTACACCTTC. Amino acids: CASRTGDGYTF.